The 17 T cell receptor beta chains listed next were all sequenced from one sample in a study of T-cell reconstitution after alpha-beta-depleted transplantation in children. Unique molecular identifiers were used in preparing the TCRbeta library. TCRdb analysed the PCR reads with MiXCR anew, one entry per CDR3 protein. Here the sample spans 80,000 to 100,000 distinct CDR3 sequences, about a quarter being singletons. The sample here was PBMCs, taken before TCRalphabeta/CD19-depleted stem cell transplant. The receptors stem from a boy aged 2 to 9 with acute lymphoblastic leukemia, due to receive a stem cell transplant.

This clonotype was found a few times. The V gene is TRBV7-2, the J gene TRBJ2-1; 7 positions match TRBD2. The CDR3 is made up of 15 amino acids. V lost 5 bases to trimming and J lost 9 bases; unmatched junction nucleotides: 13. Germline V gives CDR1 SGHTA, CDR2 FQGNSA. The CDR3 sequence is CASSALRREMGEQFF. The CDR3 bases are TGTGCCAGCAGCGCCTTGAGGCGGGAGATGGGTGAGCAGTTCTTC.

This clonotype came up a few times. V usage is TRBV11-2 and J usage is TRBJ2-1; no clear D gene. This CDR3 is 15 amino acids long. V was pared by 3 bases and J by 5 bases, with 14 bases between. Per germline, CDR1 SGHAT and CDR2 FQNNGV. The CDR3 here is CASSLGSGINNEQFF. The CDR3 DNA is TGTGCCAGCAGCTTGGGGTCGGGTATAAACAATGAGCAGTTCTTC.

This clonotype was detected a few times. This chain joins TRBV20-1 and TRBJ2-7; D might be TRBD2 (6 bases). The CDR3 is made up of 16 amino acids. Trimming took off 3 bases at V and 0 bases at J, with 18 bases between the two ends. CDR1 and CDR2 (germline): DFQATT, SNEGSKA (reference sequence). The CDR3 sequence is CSASGSGGAISYEQYF. The CDR3 DNA is TGCAGTGCTAGTGGTAGCGGAGGGGCGATCTCCTACGAGCAGTACTTC.

A note on this clonotype: A much larger clone lies one base from this, so it may be a read error. This chain connects TRBV12-3 or TRBV12-4 to TRBJ1-1, with D perhaps TRBD1 (6 bases). Trimming took off 5 bases at V and 2 bases at J, with 12 bases between the two ends. This CDR3 is built from 14 residues. CDR3 bases: TGTGCCAGCAGTCGACAGGCGGATAACACTGAAGCTTTCTTT. Encoded protein: CASSRQADNTEAFF.

For the CDR3, the DNA is TGTGCCAGCAGCTTATCCCGGGTGCGTGAGCAGTTCTTC. It encodes CASSLSRVREQFF. This chain joins TRBV11-2 and TRBJ2-1; no firm D call. The CDR3 contains 13 residues. V was pared by 2 bases and J by 9 bases, with 11 bases between. Germline loops: CDR1 SGHAT, CDR2 FQNNGV.

The rearrangement joins TRBV5-1 to TRBJ2-7; TRBD1 matches 9 bases. The J segment lost 5 bases and the V segment lost 4 bases, leaving 7 bases of the junction unmatched. This CDR3 has 14 amino acids. Looked up from germline, CDR1 is SGHRS and CDR2 is YFSETQ. The CDR3 bases are TGCGCCAGCAGCAAAACAGGGGGCCTAGACGAGCAGTACTTC. As protein: CASSKTGGLDEQYF. The entire variable domain, with the rest obtained from reference TRBV5-1 and TRBJ2-7, is as follows: KAGVTQTPRYLIKTRGQQVTLSCSPISGHRSVSWYQQTPGQGLQFLFEYFSETQRNKGNFPGRFSGRQFSNSRSEMNVSTLELGDSALYLCASSKTGGLDEQYFGPGTRLTVT.

This clonotype came up a few times. This sequence joins TRBV6-1 and TRBJ2-1, with D unclear. V lost 0 bases, J lost 5 bases, and 5 bases lay in between. CDR1 and CDR2 (germline): MNHNS, SASEGT. CDR3 length equals 13 residues. In DNA, the CDR3 is TGTGCCAGCAGTGAAGCGGAGAACAATGAGCAGTTCTTC. Translated, it gives CASSEAENNEQFF.

The CDR3 reads CASSSGRGISYEQYF. The CDR3, as DNA: TGTGCCAGCAGTTCGGGGCGGGGCATCTCCTACGAGCAGTACTTC. The chain employs TRBV12-3 or TRBV12-4 and TRBJ2-7; possibly TRBD2 for D (6 bases). The CDR3 loop spans 15 amino acids. Trimming removed 4 bases from V and 0 bases from J, with 13 bases in between.

This clonotype has just a few counts. The chain has TRBV5-6 and TRBJ2-5; no clear D. V was pared by 5 bases and J by 4 bases, with 15 bases between. This CDR3 contains 14 residues. CDR1 is SGHDT and CDR2 is YYEEEE in the germline V gene. The CDR3 DNA is TGTGCCAGCAGGCGACTCGGAAGGTTAGAGACCCAGTACTTC. The encoded protein is CASRRLGRLETQYF.

The gene calls are TRBV7-9 and TRBJ1-2; D perhaps matches TRBD1 (5 bases). Germline V gene data show CDR1 as SEHNR and CDR2 as FQNEAQ (reference sequence). The CDR3 contains 14 residues. Trimming stripped 5 bases from V and 6 bases from J, with 16 bases between. CDR3 in DNA: TGTGCCAGCAGCCCTGGGCCAGGGTATCATGGCTACACCTTC. Translating it yields CASSPGPGYHGYTF. The full variable domain, with the rest looked up from reference TRBV7-9 and TRBJ1-2, is DTGVSQNPRHKITKRGQNVTFRCDPISEHNRLYWYRQTLGQGPEFLTYFQNEAQLEKSRLLSDRFSAERPKGSFSTLEIQRTEQGDSAMYLCASSPGPGYHGYTFGSGTRLTVV.

The chain has TRBV2 and TRBJ2-3, with D perhaps matching TRBD1 (7 bases). The CDR3 has 15 residues. V was pared by 0 bases and J by 6 bases, with 13 bases between. CDR1 is SNHLY, CDR2 FYNNEI, per germline. Written as DNA, the CDR3 is TGTGCCAGCAGTGAAGCGGACTACAGGGGCGATACGCAGTATTTT. It codes for CASSEADYRGDTQYF.

This chain connects TRBV20-1 to TRBJ2-3; TRBD2 might be the D (6 bases). Trimming left V 6 bases short and J 6 bases short, with 13 bases between. The germline V gene has CDR1 DFQATT and CDR2 SNEGSKA (reference sequence). The CDR3 consists of 12 residues. The CDR3 is CSAGGIMDTQYF. The CDR3 region has the DNA TGCAGTGCGGGAGGTATCATGGATACGCAGTATTTT.

The rearrangement joins TRBV28 to TRBJ1-1; 8 positions match TRBD1. Germline CDR1 is MDHEN and CDR2 is SYDVKM. V lost 6 bases and J lost 6; bases outside the gene matches: 12. The CDR3 spans 15 residues. DNA for the CDR3: TGTGCCAGCAGCCCGAGGACAGGGAGAAACTCTGAAGCTTTCTTT. As protein: CASSPRTGRNSEAFF.

This clonotype was seen a handful of times. The rearrangement links TRBV7-2 to TRBJ2-5; 7 positions agree with TRBD2. The CDR3 is 16 amino acids. J was trimmed by 5 bases and V by 4 bases; bases with no gene match: 13. Germline assignment: CDR1 SGHTA and CDR2 FQGNSA. Written as DNA, the CDR3 is TGTGCCAGCAGCTCAGCTAGCGGAGGGGCGGGGGAGACCCAGTACTTC. Encoded protein: CASSSASGGAGETQYF.

In this sample, this clonotype turned up a few times. The rearrangement links TRBV7-9 to TRBJ2-5; D perhaps matches TRBD2 (6 bases). CDR3 length: 14 amino acids. Between the trimmed V and J ends, which lost 3 bases and 1 base, there was a span of 9 bases. The germline V gene has CDR1 SEHNR and CDR2 FQNEAQ (reference sequence). CDR3 residues: CASSFGGFQETQYF. CDR3 DNA: TGTGCCAGCAGCTTCGGGGGTTTCCAAGAGACCCAGTACTTC. Full variable domain (outside the CDR3, taken from reference TRBV7-9 and TRBJ2-5): DTGVSQNPRHKITKRGQNVTFRCDPISEHNRLYWYRQTLGQGPEFLTYFQNEAQLEKSRLLSDRFSAERPKGSFSTLEIQRTEQGDSAMYLCASSFGGFQETQYFGPGTRLLVL.

This clonotype was found a few times. J is TRBJ2-7 and V is TRBV20-1; D gene ambiguous. Germline V gene sequence: CDR1 DFQATT, CDR2 SNEGSKA (reference sequence). The ends were cut back, 3 bases at V and 3 bases at J, with 18 bases in the middle. The CDR3 is made up of 15 amino acids. CDR3 region: CSASTPIVQHYEQYF. CDR3 coding DNA: TGCAGTGCTAGTACCCCAATTGTCCAGCACTACGAGCAGTACTTC.

This clonotype was observed a few times. The chain has TRBV20-1 and TRBJ2-4; D is perhaps TRBD2 (5 bases). CDR1 is DFQATT and CDR2 is SNEGSKA in the germline V gene (reference sequence). The V end was cut by 1 base, the J end by 2 bases, with 18 bases between. The CDR3 is 17 amino acids. CDR3 coding DNA: TGCAGTGCTAGAGTAGGGAAAGGAGCGGAGACCAAAAACATTCAGTACTTC. Its protein product is CSARVGKGAETKNIQYF.